The 25 T cell receptor beta chains presented below share a single source sample, sequenced in a study of regulatory T cells in long-lasting Graves disease. Relying on iRepertoire HTBI primers and Arm-PCR of CDR3 regions, the team built TCR beta libraries. Each CDR3 protein is one row after TCRdb ran MiXCR on the multiplex PCR reads. Found here are roughly 500,000 distinct CDR3 sequences, around 12% of them singletons; the top ten hold 8% to 10%. Time point indicated: newly diagnosed GD, antithyroid drugs for less than 3 months. The TCR library was prepared using RNA isolated from PBMCs. This sample also belongs to another study, concerning T cells in Graves' hyperthyroidism and ophthalmopathy.

Here the sequenced sample was peripheral blood mononuclear cells (PBMCs), taken at new diagnosis, from a patient treated with antithyroid drugs. The receptors originated from a woman in her thirties with Graves disease.

In this sample, this clonotype turned up many times. The chain has TRBV12-3 or TRBV12-4 and TRBJ2-1; D gene unclear. Trimming took 6 bases from V and 5 from J, leaving 20 bases between them. This CDR3 is 16 amino acids long. This CDR3 reads CASRGRSSQLHNEQFF. CDR3 DNA: TGTGCCAGCAGGGGTCGTTCAAGCCAGCTTCACAATGAGCAGTTCTTC.

This clonotype was recorded at least ten times. The chain couples TRBV20-1 to TRBJ2-3; no definite D call. The end of the DNA aligns better with TRBJ1-1, so the J call may be wrong. The germline gives CDR1 DFQATT, CDR2 SNEGSKA (reference sequence). The CDR3 runs 12 residues. The CDR3 spells CSAKRDVRQAFF. In nucleotides, the CDR3 is TGCAGTGCAAAAAGAGATGTCAGGCAAGCTTTCTTT.

This clonotype was seen ten or more times. V and J are TRBV7-9 and TRBJ2-1; possible D gene TRBD2, 6 bases. The V gene's germline CDR1 is SEHNR and CDR2 FQNEAQ (reference sequence). V was clipped by 4 bases and J by 2 bases, with 15 bases between them. The CDR3 has 16 amino acids. CDR3 amino acids: CASSSGEGTAYNEQFF. The CDR3 DNA follows: TGTGCCAGCAGCTCGGGGGAAGGGACCGCCTACAATGAGCAGTTCTTC.

Many counts were recorded for this clonotype. The genes are TRBV28 and TRBJ2-6; weak D call: TRBD1 (6 bases). The CDR3 contains 15 residues. Trimming shortened V by 2 bases and J by 2 bases, and 7 bases separated the two germline ends. Germline assignment: CDR1 MDHEN and CDR2 SYDVKM. In DNA form, the CDR3 reads TGTGCCAGCAGTTTAGGGACAACTGGGGCCAACGTCCTGACTTTC. Its protein product is CASSLGTTGANVLTF. Full variable domain (outside the CDR3, taken from reference TRBV28 and TRBJ2-6): DVKVTQSSRYLVKRTGEKVFLECVQDMDHENMFWYRQDPGLGLRLIYFSYDVKMKEKGDIPEGYSVSREKKERFSLILESASTNQTSMYLCASSLGTTGANVLTFGAGSRLTVL.

The table lists this clonotype with many counts. This chain links TRBV5-1 with TRBJ1-4; D possibly corresponds to TRBD1 (5 bases). Germline V gene data show CDR1 as SGHRS and CDR2 as YFSETQ. V was shortened by 4 bases and J by 7 bases, with 17 bases between the two germline ends. This CDR3 region has 15 residues. CDR3 sequence reads: CASSPHGTSTEKLFF. Written as DNA, the CDR3 is TGCGCCAGCAGCCCCCACGGGACCTCTACTGAAAAACTGTTTTTT. The variable domain in full, with the rest retrieved from reference TRBV5-1 and TRBJ1-4, is KAGVTQTPRYLIKTRGQQVTLSCSPISGHRSVSWYQQTPGQGLQFLFEYFSETQRNKGNFPGRFSGRQFSNSRSEMNVSTLELGDSALYLCASSPHGTSTEKLFFGSGTQLSVL.

This clonotype was seen a handful of times. The J gene is TRBJ1-3, the V gene TRBV6-2 or TRBV6-3, with D tentatively TRBD1 (5 bases). The CDR3 contains 12 residues. Germline CDR1 reads MNHEY; CDR2 reads SVGEGT. V gave up 8 bases and J gave up 3 bases, with 8 bases separating them. Here the CDR3 reads CASGGDGNTIYF. CDR3 bases: TGTGCCAGCGGGGGGGATGGAAACACCATATATTTT.

The table lists this clonotype with many counts. The chain joins TRBV9 to TRBJ2-6, with 7 nucleotides matching TRBD1. CDR1 is SGDLS and CDR2 is YYNGEE in the germline V gene. This CDR3 comprises 20 residues. The J segment lost 4 bases and the V segment lost 4 bases, leaving 20 bases of the junction unmatched. Here the CDR3 DNA reads TGTGCCAGCAGCACCCGACAGGGAATGTCTCTGTCTTCAGGGGCCAACGTCCTGACTTTC. Its protein is CASSTRQGMSLSSGANVLTF.

This clonotype was counted ten times or more. This rearrangement joins TRBV11-2 to TRBJ2-1; either TRBD1 or TRBD2 may supply D (5 bases each). Trimming stripped 5 bases from V and 8 bases from J, with 19 bases between. Germline values: CDR1 SGHAT, CDR2 FQNNGV. The CDR3 sequence is 15 residues long. The DNA of the CDR3 is TGTGCCAGCAGCCCTACCTCGTCTATGGGGGATGAGCAGTTCTTC. It translates to CASSPTSSMGDEQFF.

In its sample, this clonotype was seen many times. The chain joins TRBV20-1 to TRBJ2-3, with D possibly being TRBD1 (5 bases). V was clipped by 2 bases and J by 5 bases, with 14 bases between them. This CDR3 has 14 residues. Germline CDR1 and CDR2: DFQATT and SNEGSKA (reference sequence). The CDR3 DNA follows: TGCAGTGCTAGACCTGTGGGGCTGAAAGATACGCAGTATTTT. It encodes CSARPVGLKDTQYF.

This clonotype turned up a few times. The chain is built from TRBV29-1 and TRBJ1-6, with D maybe TRBD1 (6 bases). Germline loops: CDR1 SQVTM, CDR2 ANQGSEA. This CDR3 is 13 amino acids long. V lost 6 bases to trimming and J lost 6 bases, with 12 bases between them. The CDR3 spells CSVGQSPNSPLHF. For the CDR3, the DNA is TGCAGCGTAGGACAGTCGCCTAATTCACCCCTCCACTTT.

This clonotype was observed many times. The chain combines TRBV19 with TRBJ1-1; D call uncertain. The V end lost 6 bases, the J end lost 5 bases, and 16 bases lay between the germline ends. This CDR3 contains 14 residues. Germline lookup yields CDR1 LNHDA and CDR2 SQIVND (reference sequence). In DNA, the CDR3 is TGTGCCAGTAGCACGACTAACGCTAGAACTGAAGCTTTCTTT. This codes for CASSTTNARTEAFF.

There are many counts of this clonotype. The chain recombines TRBV2 with TRBJ1-6; 7 bases are shared with TRBD1. The CDR3 spans 15 residues. J lost 10 bases, V lost 4 bases, and 10 bases had no gene match. Germline loops: CDR1 SNHLY, CDR2 FYNNEI. The CDR3 region is CASSGDRGFGSPLHF. CDR3 coding DNA: TGTGCCAGCAGTGGGGACAGAGGTTTTGGATCACCCCTCCACTTT.

This clonotype has at least ten counts. CDR3 DNA sequence: TGTGCCAGCGGTTACGGACACGTCGAAAAACTGTTTTTT. Encoded protein: CASGYGHVEKLFF. This chain connects TRBV11-3 to TRBJ1-4, with D possibly TRBD1 on 5 matching bases. Germline CDR1 reads SGHNT; CDR2 reads YENEEA. The CDR3 is 13 residues long. Trimming removed 8 bases from V and 8 bases from J, with 15 bases in between.

This clonotype was seen a few times. This chain uses TRBV30 with TRBJ2-5; 12 nucleotides line up with TRBD2. The V segment lost 2 bases and the J segment 4 bases; nucleotides outside the gene matches: 5. There are 15 residues in the CDR3. Germline V gene sequence: CDR1 GTSNPN, CDR2 SVGIG (reference sequence). Here the CDR3 reads CAWSLGLAGTETQYF. The CDR3 coding sequence is TGTGCCTGGAGTCTCGGACTAGCGGGAACAGAGACCCAGTACTTC.

This clonotype was observed many times. The chain links TRBV11-2 to TRBJ2-1; D is perhaps TRBD2 (5 bases). There are 18 residues in the CDR3. The V end was cut by 0 bases, the J end by 3 bases, with 18 bases between. Germline-derived CDR1 and CDR2 are SGHAT and FQNNGV. The CDR3 sequence: CASSLDLGIARVYNEQFF. The CDR3, as DNA: TGTGCCAGCAGCTTAGACCTAGGTATTGCGCGGGTCTACAATGAGCAGTTCTTC.

This clonotype was observed at least ten times. The chain carries TRBV30 and TRBJ2-7; D ambiguous. Germline lookup yields CDR1 GTSNPN and CDR2 SVGIG (reference sequence). Deletions cut 2 bases from V and 2 bases from J, with 4 bases between. This CDR3 spans 11 amino acids. This CDR3 is CAWSKAYEQYF. CDR3 nucleotides: TGTGCCTGGAGTAAGGCCTACGAGCAGTACTTC.

A remark on this clonotype: Since a much larger clone is just one base distant, this may be a read error. This rearrangement joins TRBV6-1 to TRBJ1-2, with D perhaps matching TRBD1 (5 bases). The CDR3 extends over 13 amino acids. Germline lookup yields CDR1 MNHNS and CDR2 SASEGT. CDR3 bases: TGTGCCAGCACCCCGACCCGGGGCTATGGCTACGCCTTC. Residues: CASTPTRGYGYAF.

This clonotype has ten or more counts. The V call is TRBV6-5, the J call TRBJ1-5; D unclear. The V end lost 2 bases, the J end lost 5 bases, and 10 bases lay between the germline ends. Germline V gene sequence: CDR1 MNHEY, CDR2 SVGAGI. The CDR3 consists of 14 residues. CDR3 region: CASSYRVGDQPQHF. The CDR3 nucleotides are TGTGCCAGCAGTTACAGAGTGGGCGATCAGCCCCAGCATTTT.

This clonotype was seen at least ten times. V is TRBV3-1 and J is TRBJ1-4; TRBD1 is a possible D gene (5 bases). The V gene lost 4 bases and the J gene lost 4 bases, with 10 bases spanning the gap. CDR1 LGHDT and CDR2 YNNKEL come from the germline V gene (reference sequence). The CDR3 is 14 residues long. The CDR3 coding sequence is TGTGCCAGCAGCCCTAGGGGTGGTAATGAAAAACTGTTTTTT. Amino acid sequence: CASSPRGGNEKLFF.

This chain links TRBV7-2 with TRBJ1-1, with a tentative D call TRBD1 (6 bases). The V end lost 4 bases, the J end lost 0 bases, and 18 bases lay between the germline ends. Germline V gene sequence: CDR1 SGHTA, CDR2 FQGNSA. This CDR3 comprises 17 residues. The CDR3 sequence is CASSSRSRGGVNTEAFF. CDR3 DNA sequence: TGTGCCAGCAGCTCCCGATCAAGAGGGGGGGTGAACACTGAAGCTTTCTTT.

This clonotype was seen repeatedly, ten times or more. This chain connects TRBV19 to TRBJ2-5, with TRBD2 matching over 8 bases. Germline CDR1 reads LNHDA; CDR2 reads SQIVND (reference sequence). The CDR3 runs to 16 residues. V shed 4 bases and J 4 bases; nucleotides not matched to a gene: 11. CDR3 in amino acids: CASSKNSGGWGETQYF. Here the CDR3 DNA reads TGTGCCAGTAGTAAGAATTCGGGAGGGTGGGGAGAGACCCAGTACTTC.

This clonotype was counted at least ten times. The V call is TRBV24-1, the J call TRBJ2-1; D is perhaps TRBD2 (5 bases). Deletions cut 3 bases from V and 5 bases from J, with 13 bases between. Germline CDR1 reads KGHDR; CDR2 reads SFDVKD. The CDR3 contains 15 residues. CDR3 protein: CATSDLRDPHNEQFF. CDR3 bases: TGTGCCACCAGTGATCTGAGGGATCCCCACAATGAGCAGTTCTTC.

This clonotype showed up many times. The chain has TRBV28 and TRBJ2-6; 9 positions agree with TRBD1. Germline CDR1 reads MDHEN; CDR2 reads SYDVKM. The V and J ends lost 6 bases and 2 bases, in that order; junction bases with no gene match: 2. The CDR3 loop spans 15 amino acids. The CDR3 spells CASRGQGTGANVLTF. The CDR3 bases are TGTGCCAGCAGGGGACAGGGAACTGGGGCCAACGTCCTGACTTTC.

This clonotype was recorded at least ten times. The rearrangement links TRBV11-3 to TRBJ1-1; D is unresolved. Germline-derived CDR1 and CDR2 are SGHNT and YENEEA. The CDR3 spans 14 residues. Trimming stripped 3 bases from V and 1 base from J, with 9 bases between. The CDR3 spells CASSFSGENTEAFF. DNA of the CDR3: TGTGCCAGCAGCTTTAGTGGGGAGAACACTGAAGCTTTCTTT.

Details on this clonotype: A far larger clone is only one base removed, so a read error is likely. The chain carries TRBV12-3 or TRBV12-4 and TRBJ2-1; 9 bases fit TRBD1. Trimming removed 7 bases from V and 10 bases from J; junction bases left unmatched: 14. The CDR3 is made up of 15 amino acids. The CDR3 DNA reads as TGTGCCAGCACCTCTCATGGACAGGGGTCCTACGAGCAGTTCTTC. This encodes CASTSHGQGSYEQFF.